This T cell receptor (beta chain) was recorded in a study of shared clonotypes between healthy human individuals. Terminally differentiated effector memory CD45RA+ cells were excluded from the naive CD8 cells, which were CD45RO-negative and positively selected for CCR7. Sequencing was performed with immunoSEQ multiplex PCR; in TCRdb, only in-frame clones are kept and a portion is missing. Among 2 million to 2.5 million clones listed, roughly 91% were seen once. The CDR3 is 16 amino acids. From germline, CDR1 is WNHNN and CDR2 SYGVQD (reference sequence). With V trimmed by 8 bases and J by 3 bases, 11 bases remained unmatched.

Specimen: naive CD8+ T cells from PBMCs. The TCR sequence derives from a man younger than 35 in good health. Some clones in this sample may be carry-over from other donors' samples. The rearrangement links TRBV10-1 to TRBJ2-1; 9 bases line up with TRBD2. The CDR3 DNA reads TGCGCCAGCGTCCCGCTAGCGGGAATAGTCTACAATGAGCAGTTCTTC. Translated: CASVPLAGIVYNEQFF.